This T cell receptor beta chain emerged from a study of glioma-infiltrating T cells. Overall study results and limits: Gliomas, especially low-grade, showed above-expected tissue-blood divergence; non-neoplastic patients showed below.

The iRepertoire nested amplicon-rescue multiplex PCR amplified TCR alpha and beta CDR3s from RNA. Input was roughly 85-450 ng of tissue mRNA or PBMC total RNA. TCRdb processed the multiplex PCR reads anew with MiXCR; each CDR3 protein has one entry. The sample shows about 190,000 distinct CDR3 sequences, roughly 32% of them seen only once. The germline V gene encodes CDR1 SGHVS and CDR2 FNYEAQ. V lost 7 bases, J lost 5 bases, and 24 bases lay in between. The CDR3 is 17 amino acids. The sample holds many counts of this clonotype. Its antigen is unidentified. This sequence originates from a human donor with low-grade glioma or glioblastoma, undergoing nonglioma brain surgery, or in good health (not recorded which). The chain links TRBV7-6 to TRBJ1-5, with D hard to call. What was sequenced was glioma tissue, nonneoplastic brain tissue, or PBMCs (not recorded which). For the CDR3, the DNA is TGTGCCAGCATCCCCCAAGGAGACTGCGGAGTCGATCAGCCCCAGCATTTT. Its protein product is CASIPQGDCGVDQPQHF.